Listed below are T cell receptor beta chains from one sample, sequenced in a study of CD8 T cells in Susac syndrome. MiXCR, applied by TCRdb to the immunoSEQ multiplex PCR reads, yields one record per CDR3 protein. Among 100,000 to 150,000 distinct CDR3 sequences listed, about 95% were seen once. What was sequenced was CD8+ T cells from PBMCs. These receptors all come from a human donor with Susac syndrome. CDR3s leave out the opening cysteine and the closing phenylalanine or tryptophan. Fields, in order: J gene, V gene, clone size, CDR3 protein. The listing skips clone size in some rows; elsewhere it reads once, few, many or a size class.

J: TRBJ2-3
V: TRBV9
size: .
CDR3: ASSTQLAGGTDTQY

J: TRBJ2-1
V: TRBV9
size: .
CDR3: ASSVDREGPTDEQF

J: TRBJ1-5
V: TRBV4-1
size: .
CDR3: ASSQSLLGYQH

J: TRBJ1-2
V: TRBV2
size: .
CDR3: ASRGQAFYGYT

J: TRBJ2-2
V: TRBV20-1
size: .
CDR3: SARRDKNTGELF

J: TRBJ1-2
V: TRBV29-1
size: .
CDR3: SVEEGTARGYT

J: TRBJ1-2
V: TRBV27
size: .
CDR3: ASSQTLEQTNYGYT

J: TRBJ2-3
V: TRBV13
size: .
CDR3: ASSAANRAPLGTDTQY

J: TRBJ1-3
V: TRBV30
size: .
CDR3: AWSAAVSSGNTIY

J: TRBJ2-1
V: TRBV6-4
size: .
CDR3: ASSDDTNNEQF

J: TRBJ2-1
V: TRBV29-1
size: .
CDR3: SVRKQGRAPNEQF

J: TRBJ2-7
V: TRBV6-5
size: .
CDR3: ASSYSATGFYEQY

J: TRBJ2-2
V: TRBV5-1
size: once
CDR3: ASSWTGTNTGELF

J: TRBJ1-1
V: TRBV27
size: .
CDR3: ASGRDRFTEAF

J: TRBJ2-7
V: TRBV12-3/TRBV12-4
size: once
CDR3: ASSLAGTLYEQY

J: TRBJ2-7
V: TRBV28
size: .
CDR3: ASSLSGQDPY

J: TRBJ2-7
V: TRBV4-3
size: .
CDR3: ASSQDTASGTSSYEQY

J: TRBJ1-6
V: TRBV20-1
size: .
CDR3: SAPQGSSYNSPLH

J: TRBJ2-2
V: TRBV7-3
size: .
CDR3: ASSPSTGTTGELF

J: TRBJ2-2
V: TRBV7-7
size: .
CDR3: ASSLGSNTGELF

J: TRBJ2-1
V: TRBV3-1
size: .
CDR3: ASSQRRTYSYNEQF

J: TRBJ2-7
V: TRBV20-1
size: once
CDR3: SAREGGEQY

J: TRBJ2-5
V: TRBV20-1
size: .
CDR3: SADRGRETQY

J: TRBJ2-2
V: TRBV6-1
size: .
CDR3: ASSETEETGELF

J: TRBJ2-2
V: TRBV30
size: .
CDR3: AWSRLAGESTGELF

J: TRBJ2-1
V: TRBV12-3/TRBV12-4
size: .
CDR3: ASSLAGGGYEQF

J: TRBJ1-1
V: TRBV20-1
size: .
CDR3: SARGGTDTEAF

J: TRBJ2-6
V: TRBV25-1
size: .
CDR3: ASSGSSGARANVLT

J: TRBJ2-7
V: TRBV28
size: few
CDR3: ASSSDYEQY

J: TRBJ2-2
V: TRBV6-1
size: .
CDR3: ASSRLAGGGDTGELF

J: TRBJ2-1
V: TRBV4-2
size: .
CDR3: ASSQDNQREGRNEQF

J: TRBJ2-1
V: TRBV25-1
size: .
CDR3: ASSDAGGSNEQF

J: TRBJ2-1
V: TRBV4-2
size: .
CDR3: ASSQEGGGAYNEQF

J: TRBJ2-7
V: TRBV9
size: .
CDR3: ASSVSRDHGRYEQY

J: TRBJ2-5
V: TRBV4-1
size: few
CDR3: ASSQDAPTGVGETQY

J: TRBJ1-1
V: TRBV5-6
size: .
CDR3: ASSQTTPPPGQVFTEAF

J: TRBJ1-2
V: TRBV3-1
size: once
CDR3: ASSTQAAGADGYT

J: TRBJ2-7
V: TRBV28
size: .
CDR3: ASSLSAGLSYEQY

J: TRBJ1-1
V: TRBV13
size: .
CDR3: ASRKLAGNTEVF

J: TRBJ2-1
V: TRBV19
size: once
CDR3: ASSMQGSYNEQF

J: TRBJ2-6
V: TRBV6-4
size: .
CDR3: ASSEGPGANVLT

J: TRBJ1-1
V: TRBV9
size: .
CDR3: ASSEHLEGGLNTEAF

J: TRBJ1-1
V: TRBV9
size: .
CDR3: ASSVAGGGTEAF

J: TRBJ2-6
V: TRBV6-4
size: .
CDR3: ASSDDNSGANVLT

J: TRBJ2-1
V: TRBV10-3
size: .
CDR3: AITPSGQNNEQF

J: TRBJ1-2
V: TRBV27
size: .
CDR3: ASSLSTGTYGYT

J: TRBJ2-4
V: TRBV6-2/TRBV6-3
size: .
CDR3: ASSSAGPPDIQY

J: TRBJ2-7
V: TRBV20-1
size: .
CDR3: SARGGEFYEQY

J: TRBJ2-1
V: TRBV12-5
size: .
CDR3: ASGLEAANEQF

J: TRBJ1-1
V: TRBV6-1
size: .
CDR3: ASSETLWVNTEAF

J: TRBJ1-1
V: TRBV5-4
size: .
CDR3: ASSFRDTEAF

J: TRBJ1-3
V: TRBV28
size: .
CDR3: ASSFFQGANSGNTIY

J: TRBJ1-1
V: TRBV5-4
size: .
CDR3: ASSFRGGTEAF